Given below is one T cell receptor (beta chain) in context. The time point: baseline, week 1 (first vaccination visit). Treatment defined: pre-vaccination baseline after standard-of-care therapy. This specimen comes from a study of a mutant IDH1 vaccine in newly diagnosed glioma. Study as a whole: Before enrollment, patients got radiotherapy alone, temozolomide alone, or mostly the combination.

This CDR3 comprises 12 residues. The ends were cut back, 1 base at V and 8 bases at J, with 9 bases in the middle. Germline CDR1 is SGHKS and CDR2 is YYEKEE (reference sequence). Only in-frame clones appear in the TCRdb table, and some are missing; sequencing was by immunoSEQ multiplex PCR. Of around 50,000 clones in the sample, roughly 89% were seen once. The chain has TRBV5-5 and TRBJ1-2; possibly TRBD1 for D (5 bases). The sample consisted of PBMCs, taken from a glioma patient treated with radiotherapy, temozolomide or both. The sequence was collected from a man aged 35 to 55 with glioma. The CDR3: CASSLQGEGYTF. CDR3 DNA sequence: TGTGCCAGCAGCTTGCAGGGCGAAGGCTACACCTTC.